This T cell receptor (beta chain) was sequenced for a study of radiotherapy plus CTLA-4 blockade in lung cancer (dated by TCRdb to 2016 to 2019). Regarding the study in general: Among the enrolled patients, 18% had an objective response, and about 29% reached disease control. Overall study results and their limits: Increased serum interferon-beta after radiation, together with early dynamic changes in blood T cell clones, were reported to be the strongest predictors of response. After treatment with radiotherapy and ipilimumab, TCR clones that originated in tumors expanded in peripheral blood.

Points on this clone: Its target antigen remains unknown. Base qualities were left out, and no much larger clone turns up one base away.

The study tested focal radiation therapy combined with CTLA-4 blockade (ipilimumab) in patients with chemo-refractory metastatic non-small-cell lung cancer. The CDR3 covers 18 residues, taking in both the cysteine and the phenylalanine. The CDR3 DNA has 54 bases and is translated from base 1. For this chain, trimming is 0 bases at the V end and 2 bases at the J end, and the number of junction bases without a gene match is 7. CDR1 SEHNR and CDR2 FQNEAQ are derived from the germline V gene (reference sequence). The protocol used for the library was the immunoSEQ multiplex PCR assay. TCRdb holds this immuneACCESS table with in-frame rearrangements only. Some clones are missing; in checked studies, unresolved V genes explain under half, and the rest has no known cause. The sample table holds roughly 88,000 clones, of which 83% were seen once. Together, the top ten hold around 0.8% of the sample.

The input for sequencing was peripheral blood, taken from a patient treated with radiotherapy plus ipilimumab. This TCR was sampled from a human donor with non-small cell lung cancer who had stable disease on radiotherapy plus ipilimumab. The chain uses TRBV7-9 and TRBJ1-2; 12 central nucleotides agree with TRBD1. The nucleotides read TGTGCCAGCAGCTTAGCCGCCGGGACAGGGGGCAAGAACTATGGCTACACCTTC. It encodes CASSLAAGTGGKNYGYTF.